Shown below are 21 T cell receptor beta chains from a single sample sequenced in a study of T-cell reconstitution after alpha-beta-depleted transplantation in children (TCRdb year 2016). The sample's treatment or condition, from its label and the paper: allogeneic hematopoietic cell transplantation with graft depleted of TCRalphabeta T cells and CD19 B cells. The library was built by means of PCR. Sequencing was carried out with an Illumina HiSeq 2500. TCR libraries were prepared with molecular barcoding, using unique molecular identifiers to normalize TCRbeta repertoire quantification. The public sequencing data were trimmed at Q25 with fastp and processed into clonotypes with MiXCR by TCRdb, which kept only in-frame beta chains. Rows with a matching CDR3 protein are joined into one entry that keeps the most common DNA and genes. The sample data list around 960,000 distinct CDR3 sequences, and about 31% of these were observed just once. Together, the top ten hold 25% to 35% of the sample.

This specimen consisted of PBMCs, mostly from graft donor cells, obtained 360 days after TCRalphabeta/CD19-depleted stem cell transplant. These receptors were taken from a boy under two years old who had a stem cell transplant for SCID, so the T cells may come from the graft donor.

V gene TRBV4-1 combines with J gene TRBJ2-7; D gene unclear. The CDR3 contains 14 residues. Germline V gene lookup returns CDR1 MGHRA and CDR2 YSYEKL. V lost 3 bases to trimming and J lost 3 bases, with 12 bases between them. CDR3 region: CASSHFNGIYEQYF. CDR3 bases: TGCGCCAGCAGCCATTTCAACGGAATCTACGAGCAGTACTTC.

This clonotype has at least ten counts. The rearrangement uses TRBV18 and TRBJ2-5; TRBD2 matches 7 bases. This CDR3 has 13 amino acids. V dropped 3 bases and J dropped 5; count of bases not matched to a gene: 3. From germline, CDR1 is KGHSH and CDR2 LQKENI. CDR3 in DNA: TGTGCCAGCTCACCTGGACTAGTGGAGACCCAGTACTTC. Translated: CASSPGLVETQYF.

The CDR3 region is CASSLVWRGTSSYEQYF. Written as DNA, the CDR3 is TGTGCCAGCAGCTTAGTTTGGCGGGGGACGAGCTCCTACGAGCAGTACTTC. V and J are TRBV7-2 and TRBJ2-7; 7 nucleotides match TRBD2. The CDR3 covers 17 residues. The V gene's germline CDR1 is SGHTA and CDR2 FQGNSA. Trimming took 1 base from V and 0 from J; bases not matched to a gene: 9.

The V call is TRBV20-1, the J call TRBJ2-3; 10 bases fit TRBD1. This CDR3 is 14 amino acids long. V lost 6 bases, J lost 6 bases, and 9 bases stayed unmatched. Germline assignment: CDR1 DFQATT and CDR2 SNEGSKA (reference sequence). The DNA of the CDR3 is TGCAGTGCGACGGACAGGGGGGGGGTCGATACGCAGTATTTT. Translated, it gives CSATDRGGVDTQYF.

This clonotype has a handful of counts. The chain has TRBV28 and TRBJ2-5, with TRBD1 matching 9 bases. V gave up 6 bases and J gave up 0 bases; unmatched junction bases: 5. The CDR3 is made up of 15 amino acids. Germline values: CDR1 MDHEN, CDR2 SYDVKM. The CDR3 DNA reads TGTGCCAGCAGGGACAGGGGAGGGTACCAAGAGACCCAGTACTTC. It is translated as CASRDRGGYQETQYF.

This clonotype was seen a few times. V is TRBV9 and J is TRBJ2-3, with D unresolved. This CDR3 comprises 14 residues. Trimming took 1 base from V and 4 from J, leaving 10 bases between them. Germline V gives CDR1 SGDLS, CDR2 YYNGEE. CDR3 sequence: CASSVTLAPDTQYF. As DNA, the CDR3 is TGTGCCAGCAGCGTAACCCTTGCCCCAGATACGCAGTATTTT.

This clonotype was observed a few times. The V and J genes are TRBV7-9 and TRBJ2-1, with D hard to call. The CDR3 consists of 16 residues. Germline CDR1 and CDR2: SEHNR and FQNEAQ (reference sequence). Between the trimmed V and J ends, which lost 5 bases and 5 bases, there was a span of 19 bases. CDR3 bases: TGTGCCAGCAGCGCCCATTCACGACGCATCAACAATGAGCAGTTCTTC. Translated, it gives CASSAHSRRINNEQFF.

This clonotype was counted a few times. The chain uses TRBV20-1 and TRBJ2-3; 7 bases agree with TRBD1. V lost 0 bases to trimming and J lost 0 bases; unmatched junction nucleotides: 12. The CDR3 spans 18 residues. Germline V gene lookup returns CDR1 DFQATT and CDR2 SNEGSKA (reference sequence). Here the CDR3 reads CSARDPGQPFASTDTQYF. The CDR3 DNA reads as TGCAGTGCTAGAGACCCGGGACAGCCATTCGCTAGCACAGATACGCAGTATTTT.

The gene calls are TRBV29-1 and TRBJ2-4; a weak D match, TRBD1 (5 bases). The germline V gene has CDR1 SQVTM and CDR2 ANQGSEA. V was trimmed by 0 bases and J by 4 bases, leaving 13 bases between them. The CDR3 extends over 15 amino acids. The CDR3 reads CSVEDLKGLKNIQYF. Written as DNA, the CDR3 is TGCAGCGTTGAAGACCTCAAGGGGCTGAAAAACATTCAGTACTTC.

This clonotype was counted between two and nine times. The CDR3 DNA follows: TGTGCCAGCAGCGGTTCACAGGGGAATTCGGGGGAGACCCAGTACTTC. Protein product: CASSGSQGNSGETQYF. The chain joins TRBV9 to TRBJ2-5, with TRBD1 matching over 7 bases. CDR3 length: 16 amino acids. With 3 bases clipped from V and 5 bases from J, the junction kept 13 bases outside the gene matches. Germline V gene sequence: CDR1 SGDLS, CDR2 YYNGEE.

The rearrangement uses TRBV10-3 and TRBJ1-2; no clear D. CDR1 is ENHRY and CDR2 is SYGVKD in the germline V gene. The V end was cut by 3 bases, the J end by 4 bases, with 12 bases between. The CDR3 has 14 residues. In nucleotides, the CDR3 is TGTGCCATCAGTGACCCTGGTCAGAGCTATGGCTACACCTTC. Protein sequence: CAISDPGQSYGYTF.

This clonotype came up a few times. The V and J genes are TRBV5-6 and TRBJ1-1; D gene ambiguous. V lost 1 base to trimming and J lost 8 bases, with 15 bases between them. CDR1 is SGHDT and CDR2 is YYEEEE in the germline V gene. The CDR3 contains 14 residues. The CDR3 DNA sequence: TGTGCCAGCAGCTTGCTCCAGGTTGGCTTGGAAGCTTTCTTT. Translating it yields CASSLLQVGLEAFF.

The V and J genes are TRBV7-3 and TRBJ2-3, with 7 bases that match TRBD2. The V gene end was trimmed by 1 base and the J gene end by 0 bases; junction bases not matched to a gene: 4. This CDR3 has 16 residues. Germline V CDR1 and CDR2: SGHTA, FQGTGA. DNA of the CDR3: TGTGCCAGCAGCTTAAGGCTAGCGGCTAGCACAGATACGCAGTATTTT. This gives the protein CASSLRLAASTDTQYF.

This clonotype has just a few counts. The V and J genes are TRBV5-1 and TRBJ2-4, with 7 bases matching TRBD2. CDR3 length: 15 amino acids. In germline, CDR1 is SGHRS, CDR2 YFSETQ. The ends lost 4 bases at V and 6 bases at J; junction bases unmatched: 10. The DNA of the CDR3 is TGCGCCAGCAGCCCGGGGGGTGTCTGGAGAAACATTCAGTACTTC. Its translation is CASSPGGVWRNIQYF.

This chain uses TRBV3-1 with TRBJ2-7, with 7 positions matching TRBD1. CDR1 and CDR2 (germline): LGHDT, YNNKEL (reference sequence). This CDR3 comprises 15 residues. Unmatched junction bases numbered 15, after V lost 10 bases and J lost 3 bases. CDR3 protein: CATSAAGGLNYEQYF. The CDR3, as DNA: TGTGCCACCTCGGCGGCAGGGGGATTGAACTACGAGCAGTACTTC.

This clonotype was detected only a few times. This chain joins TRBV29-1 and TRBJ1-1; D unresolved. Germline loops: CDR1 SQVTM, CDR2 ANQGSEA. Trimming stripped 4 bases from V and 0 bases from J, with 9 bases between. The CDR3 covers 13 residues. CDR3 DNA: TGCAGCGTTGCCGCTGGGATGAACACTGAAGCTTTCTTT. Its protein product is CSVAAGMNTEAFF.

Only a few counts were recorded for this clonotype. The chain recombines TRBV4-3 with TRBJ2-2, with D perhaps matching TRBD1 or TRBD2 (6 bases each). From germline, CDR1 is LGHNA and CDR2 YSLEER. The CDR3 is 17 residues long. Between the trimmed V and J ends, which lost 0 bases and 2 bases, there was a span of 13 bases. DNA for the CDR3: TGCGCCAGCAGCCAAGATCTAGGGGGGTTCAACACCGGGGAGCTGTTTTTT. Its translation is CASSQDLGGFNTGELFF.

V is TRBV4-2 and J is TRBJ2-7, with 10 bases that match TRBD1. The germline CDR1 and CDR2 sequences are LGHNA and YNFKEQ. The CDR3 is 14 amino acids. J was trimmed by 5 bases and V by 1 base; bases with no gene match: 2. CDR3: CASSQGQGADEQYF. The CDR3 DNA follows: TGTGCCAGCAGCCAAGGACAGGGGGCGGACGAGCAGTACTTC.

V is TRBV11-1 and J is TRBJ2-2; TRBD2 agrees at 7 bases. From germline, CDR1 is SGHAT and CDR2 FQDESV (reference sequence). This CDR3 spans 14 amino acids. V was clipped by 5 bases and J by 6 bases; unmatched bases: 6. CDR3 in amino acids: CASSPRGGAGELFF. The CDR3 nucleotides are TGTGCCAGCAGCCCCCGGGGAGGGGCCGGGGAGCTGTTTTTT.

This chain connects TRBV5-5 to TRBJ2-7, with TRBD1 as a possible D gene (5 bases). The germline CDR1 and CDR2 sequences are SGHKS and YYEKEE (reference sequence). Between the trimmed V and J ends, which lost 1 base and 6 bases, there was a span of 11 bases. This CDR3 comprises 13 residues. The CDR3 loop reads CASSLSWGGEQYF. DNA of the CDR3: TGTGCCAGCAGCTTGTCGTGGGGCGGCGAGCAGTACTTC.

The chain uses TRBV12-3 or TRBV12-4 and TRBJ2-3; weak D call: TRBD2 (6 bases). CDR3 length: 16 residues. V was pared by 6 bases and J by 9 bases, with 25 bases between. CDR3 in amino acids: CASSLMGGSKVRTQYF. Written as DNA, the CDR3 is TGTGCCAGCAGCCTTATGGGGGGTTCGAAGGTCAGGACGCAGTATTTT.